This T cell receptor (beta chain) is from a study of long-term antiretroviral therapy in people with HIV. V was cut by 0 bases and J by 3 bases, with 5 bases left in between. Germline CDR1 reads SGHTA; CDR2 reads FQGTGA. This CDR3 comprises 13 residues. Researchers report immunoSEQ v3.0 was run at survey level. 40,000-50,000 T-cell genomes per sample were the sequencing target. Clones were read by immunoSEQ multiplex PCR, and TCRdb kept only the in-frame ones, dropping some. This table has 33,000 or so clones, 95% to 98% appearing once. General study results and limits: Diversity rose after ART but stayed below transplant donor controls. Information on adherence, resistance and therapy changes was unavailable.

The table lists this clone with a count of one. Its cognate antigen is unknown. The origin of this receptor is a man aged 30-40 years with HIV. The rearrangement links TRBV7-3 to TRBJ1-2; D is uncertain. Material: unsorted PBMCs, obtained 7.6 years after starting antiretroviral therapy. The CDR3 DNA follows: TGTGCCAGCAGCTTAACCGGCGACTATGGCTACACCTTC. Amino acid sequence: CASSLTGDYGYTF.